The clone carrying this T cell receptor (beta chain) showed up many times. This sample was taken from a study of blood T cell repertoires in COVID-19. As for the study in general: There were acute and convalescent COVID-19 samples, and they came from the United States, Italy and Spain.

The repertoire was sequenced with immunoSEQ multiplex PCR; TCRdb's copy has only in-frame clones and lacks some. The sample lists some 260,000 clones, 75% to 90% occurring once. This TCR was sampled from a woman in her twenties or thirties with acute COVID-19. Sequencing was carried out using PBMCs or T cells enriched from blood (not recorded which).

The CDR3 protein is CASNQAGANVLTF. CDR3 coding DNA: TGTGCCAGCAACCAGGCTGGGGCCAACGTCCTGACTTTC. V gene TRBV7-3 combines with J gene TRBJ2-6; no clear D. Germline loops: CDR1 SGHTA, CDR2 FQGTGA. There are 13 residues in the CDR3. The germline V and J ends were trimmed by 7 bases and 2 bases, with 6 bases remaining between them.